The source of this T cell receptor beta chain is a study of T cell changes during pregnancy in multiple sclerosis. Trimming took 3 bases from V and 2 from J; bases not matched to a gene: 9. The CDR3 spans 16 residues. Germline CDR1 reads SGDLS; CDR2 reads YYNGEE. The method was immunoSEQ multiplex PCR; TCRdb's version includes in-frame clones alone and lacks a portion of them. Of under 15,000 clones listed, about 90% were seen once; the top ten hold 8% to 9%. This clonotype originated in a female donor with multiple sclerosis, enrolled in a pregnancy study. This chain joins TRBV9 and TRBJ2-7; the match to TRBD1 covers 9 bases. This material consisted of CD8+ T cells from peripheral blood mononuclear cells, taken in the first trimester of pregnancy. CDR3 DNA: TGTGCCAGCAGCGCTAGGGAGGGGACAGGGACCTACGAGCAGTACTTC. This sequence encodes CASSAREGTGTYEQYF.